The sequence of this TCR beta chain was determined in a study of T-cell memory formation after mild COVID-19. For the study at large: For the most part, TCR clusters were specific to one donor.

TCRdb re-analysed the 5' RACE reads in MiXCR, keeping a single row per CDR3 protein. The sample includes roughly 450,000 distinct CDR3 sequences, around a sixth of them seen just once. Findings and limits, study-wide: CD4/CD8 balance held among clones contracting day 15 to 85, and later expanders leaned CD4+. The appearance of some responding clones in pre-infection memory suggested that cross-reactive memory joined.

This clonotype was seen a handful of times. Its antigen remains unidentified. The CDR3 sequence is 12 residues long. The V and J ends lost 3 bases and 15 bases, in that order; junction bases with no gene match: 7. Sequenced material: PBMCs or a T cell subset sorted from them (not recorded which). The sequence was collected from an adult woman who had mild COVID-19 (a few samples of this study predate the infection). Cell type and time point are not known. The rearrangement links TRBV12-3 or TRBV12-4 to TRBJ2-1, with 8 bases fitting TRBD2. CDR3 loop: CASSLEGTRTFF. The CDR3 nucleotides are TGTGCCAGCAGTTTGGAGGGGACTAGAACGTTCTTC.